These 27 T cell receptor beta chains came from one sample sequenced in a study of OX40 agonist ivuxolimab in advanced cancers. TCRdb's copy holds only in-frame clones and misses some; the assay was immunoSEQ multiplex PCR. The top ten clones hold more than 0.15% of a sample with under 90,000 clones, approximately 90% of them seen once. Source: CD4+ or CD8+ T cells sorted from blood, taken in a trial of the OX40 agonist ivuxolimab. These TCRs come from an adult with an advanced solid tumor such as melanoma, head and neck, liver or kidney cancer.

The CDR3 coding sequence is TGTGCCAGCAGCTTGCTCAGCCCCTCAAGCTCTGGAAACACCATATATTTT. The encoded protein is CASSLLSPSSSGNTIYF. The chain employs TRBV7-9 and TRBJ1-3; no clear D. Germline V gives CDR1 SEHNR, CDR2 FQNEAQ (reference sequence). CDR3 size: 17 residues. Between the trimmed V and J ends, which lost 3 bases and 0 bases, there was a span of 15 bases.

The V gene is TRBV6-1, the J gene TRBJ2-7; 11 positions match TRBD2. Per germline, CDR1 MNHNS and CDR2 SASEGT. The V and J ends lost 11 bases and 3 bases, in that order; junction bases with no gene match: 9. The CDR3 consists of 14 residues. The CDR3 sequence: CAGTRTSGSYEQYF. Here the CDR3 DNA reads TGTGCCGGGACCCGAACTAGCGGGAGCTACGAGCAGTACTTC.

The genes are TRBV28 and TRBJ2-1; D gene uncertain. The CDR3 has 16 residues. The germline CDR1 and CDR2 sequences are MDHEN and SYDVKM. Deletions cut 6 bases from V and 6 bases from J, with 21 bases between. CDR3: CASSSPRTTRRNEQFF. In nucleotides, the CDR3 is TGTGCCAGCAGCTCACCTCGGACGACCCGCCGCAATGAGCAGTTCTTC.

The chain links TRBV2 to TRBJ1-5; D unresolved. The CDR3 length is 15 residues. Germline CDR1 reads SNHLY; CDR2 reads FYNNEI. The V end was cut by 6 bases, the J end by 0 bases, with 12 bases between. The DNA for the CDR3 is TGTGCCAGCAGACCCAGGACCTATAGCAATCAGCCCCAGCATTTT. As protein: CASRPRTYSNQPQHF. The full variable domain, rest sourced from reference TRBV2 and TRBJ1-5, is EPEVTQTPSHQVTQMGQEVILRCVPISNHLYFYWYRQILGQKVEFLVSFYNNEISEKSEIFDDQFSVERPDGSNFTLKIRSTKLEDSAMYFCASRPRTYSNQPQHFGDGTRLSIL.

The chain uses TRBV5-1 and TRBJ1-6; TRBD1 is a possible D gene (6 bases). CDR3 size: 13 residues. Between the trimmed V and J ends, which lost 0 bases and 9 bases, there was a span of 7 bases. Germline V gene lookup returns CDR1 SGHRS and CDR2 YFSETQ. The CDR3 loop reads CASSLVRGSPLHF. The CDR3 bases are TGCGCCAGCAGCTTGGTCAGGGGTTCACCCCTCCACTTT.

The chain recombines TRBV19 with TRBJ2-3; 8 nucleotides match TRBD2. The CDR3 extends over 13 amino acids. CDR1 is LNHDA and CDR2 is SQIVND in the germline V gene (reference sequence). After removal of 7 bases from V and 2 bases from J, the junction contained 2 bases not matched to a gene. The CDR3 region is CASNSGNTDTQYF. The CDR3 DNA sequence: TGTGCCAGTAATAGCGGGAACACAGATACGCAGTATTTT.

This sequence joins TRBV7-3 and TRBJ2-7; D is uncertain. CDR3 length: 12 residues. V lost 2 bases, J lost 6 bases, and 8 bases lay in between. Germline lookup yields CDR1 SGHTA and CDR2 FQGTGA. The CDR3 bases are TGTGCCAGCAGCTTAGATCGTTTCGAGCAGTACTTC. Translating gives CASSLDRFEQYF.

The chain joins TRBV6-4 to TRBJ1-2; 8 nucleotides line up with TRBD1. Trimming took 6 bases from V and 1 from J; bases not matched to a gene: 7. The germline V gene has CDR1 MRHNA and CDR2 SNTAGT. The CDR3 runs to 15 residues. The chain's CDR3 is CASSLSGGFNYGYTF. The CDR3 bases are TGTGCCAGCAGCCTATCAGGGGGCTTTAACTATGGCTACACCTTC.

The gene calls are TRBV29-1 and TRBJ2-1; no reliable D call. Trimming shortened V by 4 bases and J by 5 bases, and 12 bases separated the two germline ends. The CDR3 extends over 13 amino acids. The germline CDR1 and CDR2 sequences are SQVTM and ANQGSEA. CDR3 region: CSVVGIADNEQFF. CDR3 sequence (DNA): TGCAGCGTTGTGGGCATAGCAGACAATGAGCAGTTCTTC.

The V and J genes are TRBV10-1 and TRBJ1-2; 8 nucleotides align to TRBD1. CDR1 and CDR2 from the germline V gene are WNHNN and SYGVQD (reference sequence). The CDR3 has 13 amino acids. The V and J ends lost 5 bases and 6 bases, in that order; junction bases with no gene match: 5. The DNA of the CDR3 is TGCGCCAGCAGTTTGGACAGGGAAAATGGCTACACCTTC. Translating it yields CASSLDRENGYTF.

The CDR3: CASSPGPYGYTF. CDR3 sequence (DNA): TGTGCCAGCAGTCCCGGCCCGTATGGCTACACCTTC. The chain combines TRBV28 with TRBJ1-2; unclear D gene. Germline CDR1 and CDR2: MDHEN and SYDVKM. The V end was cut by 5 bases, the J end by 5 bases, with 9 bases between. The CDR3 runs to 12 residues.

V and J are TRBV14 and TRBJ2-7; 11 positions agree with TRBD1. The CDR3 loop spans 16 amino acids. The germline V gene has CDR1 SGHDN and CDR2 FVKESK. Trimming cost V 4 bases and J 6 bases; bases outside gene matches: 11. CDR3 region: CASSRLRDRGEGEQYF. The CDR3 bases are TGTGCCAGCAGCCGCCTCCGGGACAGGGGGGAGGGCGAGCAGTACTTC.

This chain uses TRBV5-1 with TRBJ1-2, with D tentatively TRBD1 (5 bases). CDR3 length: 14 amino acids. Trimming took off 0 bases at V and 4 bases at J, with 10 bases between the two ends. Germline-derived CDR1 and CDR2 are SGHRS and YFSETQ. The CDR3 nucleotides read TGCGCCAGCAGCTTGGTTGGGGACGGCTATGGCTACACCTTC. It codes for CASSLVGDGYGYTF.

Here the CDR3 reads CASSLLDQETQYF. The CDR3 DNA follows: TGTGCCAGCAGCTTGCTAGACCAAGAGACCCAGTACTTC. The genes are TRBV5-4 and TRBJ2-5; D is unresolved. V was cut by 1 base and J by 0 bases, with 4 bases left in between. Looked up from germline, CDR1 is SGHNT and CDR2 is YYREEE (reference sequence). This CDR3 spans 13 amino acids.

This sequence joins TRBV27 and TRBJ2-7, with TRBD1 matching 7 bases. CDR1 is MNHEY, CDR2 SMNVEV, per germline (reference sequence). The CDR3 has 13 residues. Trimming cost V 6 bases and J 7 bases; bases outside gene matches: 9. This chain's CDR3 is CASSRTGDREQYF. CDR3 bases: TGTGCCAGCAGCCGAACAGGGGATCGGGAGCAGTACTTC.

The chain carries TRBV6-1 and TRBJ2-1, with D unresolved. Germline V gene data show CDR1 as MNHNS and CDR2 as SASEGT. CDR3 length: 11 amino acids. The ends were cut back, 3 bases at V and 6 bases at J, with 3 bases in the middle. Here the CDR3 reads CASSEVNEQFF. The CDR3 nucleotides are TGTGCCAGCAGTGAGGTCAATGAGCAGTTCTTC.

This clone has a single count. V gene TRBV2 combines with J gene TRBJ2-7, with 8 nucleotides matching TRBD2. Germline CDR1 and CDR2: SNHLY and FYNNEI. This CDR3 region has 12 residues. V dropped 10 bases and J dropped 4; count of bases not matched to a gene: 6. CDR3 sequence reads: CATGRDSYEQYF. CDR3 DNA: TGTGCCACCGGGAGGGATTCTTACGAGCAGTACTTC.

The CDR3 nucleotides read TGTGCCAGCAGCTTAGGGGGACCCCTTTCCTACGAGCAGTACTTC. Translation gives CASSLGGPLSYEQYF. V gene TRBV11-3 combines with J gene TRBJ2-7; D is possibly TRBD1 or TRBD2 (5 bases each). Germline-derived CDR1 and CDR2 are SGHNT and YENEEA. V lost 1 base to trimming and J lost 1 base, with 11 bases between them. CDR3 length equals 15 residues. The variable domain in full, with the rest retrieved from reference TRBV11-3 and TRBJ2-7, is EAGVVQSPRYKIIEKKQPVAFWCNPISGHNTLYWYLQNLGQGPELLIRYENEEAVDDSQLPKDRFSAERLKGVDSTLKIQPAELGDSAVYLCASSLGGPLSYEQYFGPGTRLTVT.

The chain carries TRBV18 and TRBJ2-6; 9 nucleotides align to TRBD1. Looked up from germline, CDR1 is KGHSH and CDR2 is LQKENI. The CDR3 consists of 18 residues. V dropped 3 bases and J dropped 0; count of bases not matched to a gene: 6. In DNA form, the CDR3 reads TGTGCCAGCTCACCCTTGGGGACAGGGAGCTCTGGGGCCAACGTCCTGACTTTC. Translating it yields CASSPLGTGSSGANVLTF.

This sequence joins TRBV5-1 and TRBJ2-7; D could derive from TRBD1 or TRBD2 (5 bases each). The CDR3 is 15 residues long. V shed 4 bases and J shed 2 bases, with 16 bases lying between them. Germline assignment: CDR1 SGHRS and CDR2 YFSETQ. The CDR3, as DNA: TGCGCCAGCAGCAGAATCTGGGACGGTACCTACGAGCAGTACTTC. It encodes CASSRIWDGTYEQYF.

The CDR3 here is CASSIAGGESQHF. Here the CDR3 DNA reads TGTGCCAGTAGTATCGCGGGAGGCGAGAGCCAGCATTTT. This chain joins TRBV19 and TRBJ1-5; D gene uncertain. Trimming shortened V by 3 bases and J by 12 bases, and 15 bases separated the two germline ends. The CDR3 consists of 13 residues. CDR1 and CDR2 from the germline V gene are LNHDA and SQIVND (reference sequence).

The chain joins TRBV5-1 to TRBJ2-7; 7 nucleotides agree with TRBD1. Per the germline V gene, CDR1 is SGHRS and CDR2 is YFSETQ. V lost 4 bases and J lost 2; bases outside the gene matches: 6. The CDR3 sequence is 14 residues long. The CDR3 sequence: CASSTRQGPYEQYF. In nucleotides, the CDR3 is TGCGCCAGCAGCACCCGACAGGGCCCCTACGAGCAGTACTTC.

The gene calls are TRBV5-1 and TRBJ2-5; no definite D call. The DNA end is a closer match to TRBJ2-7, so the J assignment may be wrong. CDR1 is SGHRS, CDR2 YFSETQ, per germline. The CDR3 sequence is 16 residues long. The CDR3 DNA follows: TGCGCCAGCAGCTTGGCCGTCGGGCGGCCCTCCTACGAGCAGTACTTC. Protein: CASSLAVGRPSYEQYF.

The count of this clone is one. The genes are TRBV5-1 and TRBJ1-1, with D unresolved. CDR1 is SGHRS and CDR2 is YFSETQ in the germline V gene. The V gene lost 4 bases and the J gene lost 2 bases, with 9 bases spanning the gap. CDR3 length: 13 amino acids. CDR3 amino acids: CASSPISNTEAFF. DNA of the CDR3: TGCGCCAGCAGCCCAATAAGTAACACTGAAGCTTTCTTT.

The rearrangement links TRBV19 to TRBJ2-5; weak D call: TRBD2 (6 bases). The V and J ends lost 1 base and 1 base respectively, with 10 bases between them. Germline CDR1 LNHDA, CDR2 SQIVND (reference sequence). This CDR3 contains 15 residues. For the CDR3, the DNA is TGTGCCAGTAGTATAGGCGGGGAGATCCAAGAGACCCAGTACTTC. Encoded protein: CASSIGGEIQETQYF.

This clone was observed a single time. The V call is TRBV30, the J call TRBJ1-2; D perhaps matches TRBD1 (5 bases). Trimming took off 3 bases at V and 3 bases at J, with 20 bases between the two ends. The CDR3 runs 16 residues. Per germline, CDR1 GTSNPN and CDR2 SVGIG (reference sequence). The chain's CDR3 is CAWSPGGSGGDYGYTF. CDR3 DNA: TGTGCCTGGAGCCCCGGGGGGAGTGGAGGGGACTATGGCTACACCTTC.

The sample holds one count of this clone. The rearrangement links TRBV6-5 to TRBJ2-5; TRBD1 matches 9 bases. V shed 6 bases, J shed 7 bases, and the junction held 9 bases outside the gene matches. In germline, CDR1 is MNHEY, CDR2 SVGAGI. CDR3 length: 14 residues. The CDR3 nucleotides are TGTGCCAGCAGCACAGGGGGCAAGGGGGTGACCCAGTACTTC. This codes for CASSTGGKGVTQYF.